This T cell receptor beta chain derives from a study of T cells expressing NK-cell markers. Overall study context: Cells sorted as CD3+CD56+NKG2C+, CD3+CD56+NKG2C- and CD3+CD56-NKG2C+ T cells supplied the TCR beta repertoires.

With the 5' RACE reads reprocessed, TCRdb shows one record per CDR3 protein and no DNA. Here the sample table reports roughly 390,000 distinct CDR3 sequences. Germline CDR1 and CDR2: SGDLS and YYNGEE. This CDR3 contains 13 residues. The chain joins TRBV9 to TRBJ2-7; the D call from TCRdb, TRBD1, cannot be confirmed without DNA. Material: blood T cells: a sorted CD56 or NKG2C T cell subset, CD4+ or CD8+ T cells, or bulk PBMC T cells (not recorded which). This receptor was obtained from a man aged 18 to 69 in good health. The CDR3 protein is CASSNTGGSEQYF.